The source of this TCR beta chain is a study of tumor and adjacent non-tumor tissue in lung cancer. Study as a whole: Patients comprised some eleven adenocarcinoma, 2 squamous cell carcinoma and 1 small cell lung cancer. Samples averaged around 4 million productive TCRbeta reads each.

The study's findings and limits: In normal lung, the top 100 clones were significantly more dominant than in tumor. Higher tumor TCR diversity was associated with shorter survival.

V was clipped by 6 bases and J by 2 bases; unmatched bases: 10. The CDR3 extends over 16 amino acids. This clonotype was counted at least ten times. Its antigen is unidentified. This sample's RNA came from whole unsorted tissue. TCRbeta libraries were built with three rounds of nested PCR, modified from ARM-PCR. TCRdb analysed the multiplex PCR reads with MiXCR anew, one entry per CDR3 protein. This table holds fewer than 80,000 distinct CDR3 sequences, around 65% found once. This chain joins TRBV12-3 or TRBV12-4 and TRBJ2-4; the match to TRBD1 covers 7 bases. Sequenced: lung tumor tissue. This receptor was identified in a woman in her 70s with non-small cell lung cancer. The CDR3 loop reads CASSERGLGTKNIQYF. In DNA, the CDR3 is TGTGCCAGCAGCGAAAGGGGGCTGGGGACCAAAAACATTCAGTACTTC.